This T cell receptor (beta chain) derives from a study of OX40 agonist ivuxolimab in advanced cancers. Sequencing used immunoSEQ multiplex PCR; TCRdb keeps in-frame clones, though not all of them. The table includes around 18,000 clones, about 90% detected once. Of note for this clone: Its antigen remains unknown.

Study-wide points: The antigens recognized by the expanded peripheral T cells, that is their antigen specificity, were not determined.

The receptor's source is an adult with an advanced solid tumor such as melanoma, head and neck, liver or kidney cancer. The material was CD4+ or CD8+ T cells sorted from blood, obtained in a trial of the OX40 agonist ivuxolimab.

The DNA of the CDR3 is TGTGCCAGCAGTCCCCTACCTTACAGCAATCAGCCCCAGCATTTT. Protein sequence: CASSPLPYSNQPQHF. The J gene is TRBJ1-5, the V gene TRBV28; D is undetermined. Trimming took off 5 bases at V and 1 base at J, with 12 bases between the two ends. Looked up from germline, CDR1 is MDHEN and CDR2 is SYDVKM. CDR3 length: 15 amino acids.